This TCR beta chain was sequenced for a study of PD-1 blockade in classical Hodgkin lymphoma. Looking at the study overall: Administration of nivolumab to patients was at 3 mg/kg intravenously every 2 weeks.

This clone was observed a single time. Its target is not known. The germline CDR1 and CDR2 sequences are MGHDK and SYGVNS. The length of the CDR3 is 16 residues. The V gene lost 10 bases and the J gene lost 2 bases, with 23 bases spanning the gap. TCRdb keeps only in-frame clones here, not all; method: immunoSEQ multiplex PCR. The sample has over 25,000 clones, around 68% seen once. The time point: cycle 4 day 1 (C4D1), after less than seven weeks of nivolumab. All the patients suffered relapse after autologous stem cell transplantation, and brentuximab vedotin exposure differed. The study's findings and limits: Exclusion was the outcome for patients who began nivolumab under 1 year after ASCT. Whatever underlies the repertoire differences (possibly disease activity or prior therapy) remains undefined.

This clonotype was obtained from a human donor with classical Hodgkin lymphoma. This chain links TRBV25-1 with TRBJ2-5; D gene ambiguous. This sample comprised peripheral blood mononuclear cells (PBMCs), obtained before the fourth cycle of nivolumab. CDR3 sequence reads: CATALGFRASQETQYF. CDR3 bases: TGTGCCACCGCCCTCGGGTTTAGGGCGTCGCAAGAGACCCAGTACTTC.